This TCR beta chain came from a study of blood T cell repertoires in COVID-19. As for the study in general: The origin of the acute and convalescent COVID-19 samples was the United States, Italy and Spain. In each case, the material was cDNA or gDNA derived from T cells, B-cell-depleted T cells, or PBMCs.

Per the authors' pipeline: Reference gene primer amplification gave estimated nucleated cell counts. Sequencing was performed with immunoSEQ multiplex PCR; in TCRdb, only in-frame clones are kept and a portion is missing. D and trimming were read from the DNA, whereas the V and J calls and clone size are those reported in that table. The table includes a few hundred thousand clones, about 79% detected once. This clone showed up just a few times. The sample was peripheral blood. This clonotype was obtained from a man aged 35 to 55 who had recovered from COVID-19.

The CDR3 sequence is CASTLGGSFMTEAFF. The CDR3 region has the DNA TGTGCCAGCACCCTAGGGGGAAGTTTTATGACTGAAGCTTTCTTT. V usage is TRBV5-6 and J usage is TRBJ1-1, with D possibly TRBD1 on 6 matching bases. Germline V lookup: CDR1 SGHDT, CDR2 YYEEEE. The V and J ends lost 6 bases and 5 bases respectively, with 20 bases between them. This CDR3 spans 15 amino acids. Full variable domain (missing parts from reference TRBV5-6 and TRBJ1-1): DAGVTQSPTHLIKTRGQQVTLRCSPKSGHDTVSWYQQALGQGPQFIFQYYEEEERQRGNFPDRFSGHQFPNYSSELNVNALLLGDSALYLCASTLGGSFMTEAFFGQGTRLTVV.